These T cell receptor beta chains were read from a single sample in a study of cytomegalovirus exposure and HLA in healthy donors. Sequencing was performed with immunoSEQ multiplex PCR; in TCRdb, only in-frame clones are kept and a portion is missing. The sample comprises tens of thousands of clones, 75% to 80% of which are singletons, and around 3.4% rests with the top ten. The sequencing sample was made of PBMCs. The receptors stem from a man aged 25-40 years in good health and CMV-seronegative. The CDR3 runs from the conserved cysteine through the conserved F or W. D genes are given only for firm matches. Not all rows give a size; the values are once, few, many and, for expanded clones, a class.

clone_size | j_call | v_call | d_call | cdr3_nt | cdr3_aa
. | TRBJ2-7 | TRBV5-4 | TRBD1 | TGTGCCAGCAGCTTGGGTGGGACAGGGGGCGTCGAGCAGTACTTC | CASSLGGTGGVEQYF
once | TRBJ2-1 | TRBV7-6 | . | TGTGCCAGCACCCCAGCCGTGATCGGGGCCTACAATGAGCAGTTCTTC | CASTPAVIGAYNEQFF
. | TRBJ2-5 | TRBV29-1 | . | TGCAGCGTTGACCCGACAGGAATCATCGAGACCCAGTACTTC | CSVDPTGIIETQYF
. | TRBJ1-2 | TRBV7-2 | . | TGTGCCAGCAGCTTAGGAGGCAGCAGATATGGCTACACCTTC | CASSLGGSRYGYTF
. | TRBJ2-1 | TRBV2 | TRBD2 | TGTGCCAGCAGAGGACTAGCGGTGTATGAGCAGTTCTTC | CASRGLAVYEQFF
few | TRBJ2-7 | TRBV30 | . | TGTGCCTGGAGTAACAGGGAGAAAAGCTCCTACGAGCAGTACTTC | CAWSNREKSSYEQYF
. | TRBJ2-7 | TRBV13 | . | TGTGCCAGCAGCCAGTACTCGTCTCGCGGGGCCACCGACGAGCAGTACTTC | CASSQYSSRGATDEQYF
. | TRBJ2-1 | TRBV5-1 | TRBD2 | TGCGCCAGCAGCTTGAGCTTGATGACTAGCGGGAGGGCCTACAATGAGCAGTTCTTC | CASSLSLMTSGRAYNEQFF
. | TRBJ2-3 | TRBV28 | . | TGTGCCAGCAGTTTAGGTGGGAGTGCTGCAGATACGCAGTATTTT | CASSLGGSAADTQYF
. | TRBJ1-3 | TRBV29-1 | . | TGCAGCGCCCAGGGGCGCCTCTCTGGAAACACCATATATTTT | CSAQGRLSGNTIYF
. | TRBJ2-5 | TRBV7-6 | . | TGTGCCAGCAGCTCAACGACAGTGCTCCCAGAGACCCAGTACTTC | CASSSTTVLPETQYF
. | TRBJ2-1 | TRBV15 | TRBD2 | TGTGCCACCAGCAGCTTAGCGGGGGGGCAGTTCTTC | CATSSLAGGQFF
once | TRBJ2-7 | TRBV2 | TRBD2 | TGTGCCAGCAGTGAGGAGCGGGAGTCGTACGAGCAGTACTTC | CASSEERESYEQYF
. | TRBJ2-1 | TRBV19 | . | TGTGCCAGTAGTATTGCGGGAAACTACAATGAGCAGTTCTTC | CASSIAGNYNEQFF
. | TRBJ2-1 | TRBV9 | TRBD2 | TGTGCCAGCAGCTTAAAGCGGGAGGGGATAAATGAGCAGTTCTTC | CASSLKREGINEQFF
. | TRBJ2-3 | TRBV7-9 | TRBD2 | TGTGCCAGCAGCGTTCTAGCGGGAGGAGTGGGAGATACGCAGTATTTT | CASSVLAGGVGDTQYF
. | TRBJ2-7 | TRBV2 | . | TGTGCCAGCAGACCCCCACCCAGGGACAAGGGTGAGGAGCAGTACTTC | CASRPPPRDKGEEQYF
. | TRBJ1-4 | TRBV10-1 | TRBD1 | TGCGCTCGGGGACAGGCAACTAATGAAAAACTGTTTTTT | CARGQATNEKLFF
. | TRBJ2-7 | TRBV6-5 | TRBD1 | TGTGCCAGCAGTTATATAGGGACAGGTTCCTACGAGCAGTACTTC | CASSYIGTGSYEQYF
. | TRBJ2-5 | TRBV7-9 | TRBD1 | TGTGCCAGCAGAAGCGGACAGGGAAGAGAGACCCAGTACTTC | CASRSGQGRETQYF
once | TRBJ1-2 | TRBV5-5 | . | TGTGCCAGCAGCTTGGGGGACTCCTATGGCTACACCTTC | CASSLGDSYGYTF
few | TRBJ2-3 | TRBV5-4 | . | TGTGCCAGCCAACAGGCAGCAGATACGCAGTATTTT | CASQQAADTQYF
once | TRBJ2-6 | TRBV7-9 | TRBD1 | TGTTCCAGCAGCTCTCAGACAGGGACGAGCTCTGGGGCCAACGTCCTGACTTTC | CSSSSQTGTSSGANVLTF
few | TRBJ2-1 | TRBV18 | TRBD2 | TGTGCCAGCTCCCCTGTGGGGGGGATCTCCTACAATGAGCAGTTCTTC | CASSPVGGISYNEQFF
once | TRBJ2-3 | TRBV10-1 | TRBD2 | TGCGCCAGCAGTTCTAGCGGGGAAAGCACAGATACGCAGTATTTT | CASSSSGESTDTQYF
. | TRBJ2-1 | TRBV5-1 | . | TGCGCCAGCAGCTGGTACCGGGACACCAATGAGCAGTTCTTC | CASSWYRDTNEQFF
. | TRBJ1-5 | TRBV2 | TRBD1 | TGTGCCAGCAGTGACGACAGGGTCAGGCAGCCCCAGCATTTT | CASSDDRVRQPQHF
. | TRBJ2-7 | TRBV9 | . | TGTGCCAGCACCCCTTCCGAGGACTGGGACTACGAGCAGTACTTC | CASTPSEDWDYEQYF
. | TRBJ2-1 | TRBV30 | . | TGTGCCTGGAGTGCGTTGAGTCACAATGAGCAGTTCTTC | CAWSALSHNEQFF
. | TRBJ1-2 | TRBV5-5 | . | TGTGCCAGCAGCACGACAGTTGGGCCCGTCTATGGCTACACCTTC | CASSTTVGPVYGYTF
once | TRBJ1-5 | TRBV19 | . | TGTGCCAGTAGGACCTGGGACATCCGCAAAATGGGTCAGCCCCAGCATTTT | CASRTWDIRKMGQPQHF
few | TRBJ2-5 | TRBV28 | TRBD2 | TGTGCCAGCAGTAGGGGTGGGGGGGTGGAGACCCAGTACTTC | CASSRGGGVETQYF
. | TRBJ1-2 | TRBV6-6 | . | TGTGCCAGCAGAGAGGGATTCGGTGGCTACACCTTC | CASREGFGGYTF
. | TRBJ2-5 | TRBV28 | TRBD2 | TGTGCCAGCAGGAAACCGACTAGCGGGAGGGCCCAAGAGACCCAGTACTTC | CASRKPTSGRAQETQYF
. | TRBJ1-2 | TRBV4-3 | . | TGCGCCAGCAGCCAAGATTACCCAGGGAACTATGGCTACACCTTC | CASSQDYPGNYGYTF
. | TRBJ2-7 | TRBV7-2 | . | TGTGCCAGCAGCTTCGGGCTAGCGACAGACTACGAGCAGTACTTC | CASSFGLATDYEQYF
. | TRBJ2-5 | TRBV28 | TRBD2 | TGTGCCAGCAGCCCTCGGGGGGAGGTTCGAGAGACCCAGTACTTC | CASSPRGEVRETQYF
. | TRBJ1-1 | TRBV20-1 | . | TGCAGTGCTAGGAGGGACAACGAAGCTTTCTTT | CSARRDNEAFF